Presented here are 3 T cell receptor beta chains from one specimen sequenced in a study of Ad26.COV2.S vaccination and SARS-CoV-2 variants. This table comes from immunoSEQ multiplex PCR, and its TCRdb copy is limited to in-frame clones, with some not included. The repertoire holds approximately 410,000 clones, with more than 75% as singletons. As for treatment: 19 received Ad26.COV2.S at low or high dose, single or two shots; 5 received placebo; per-sample allocation not given. At day 63 after the first vaccine or placebo injection, samples were drawn. The specimen was peripheral blood, collected in a trial of Ad26.COV2.S vaccine versus placebo. The receptors were gathered from a person between 18 and 65 years old who received the Ad26.COV2.S COVID-19 vaccine or a placebo.

V and J are TRBV19 and TRBJ2-5; possibly TRBD1 or TRBD2 for D (6 bases each). Germline CDR1 and CDR2: LNHDA and SQIVND (reference sequence). The CDR3 length is 13 residues. Trimming shortened V by 4 bases and J by 5 bases, and 11 bases separated the two germline ends. This CDR3 is CASSTQGRETQYF. The CDR3 DNA reads as TGTGCCAGTAGTACCCAGGGGAGGGAGACCCAGTACTTC.

This chain connects TRBV5-1 to TRBJ2-7; a possible D gene is TRBD2 (6 bases). Germline CDR1 SGHRS, CDR2 YFSETQ. V was trimmed by 4 bases and J by 4 bases, leaving 9 bases between them. CDR3 length: 12 residues. The CDR3 sequence: CASSPAGYEQYF. CDR3 nucleotide sequence: TGCGCCAGCAGCCCGGCGGGGTACGAGCAGTACTTC.

The genes are TRBV10-3 and TRBJ2-3; 11 bases map to TRBD2. The CDR3 extends over 13 amino acids. Germline trimming cut 10 bases from V and 1 base from J; bases unmatched to any gene: 1. Germline CDR1 reads ENHRY; CDR2 reads SYGVKD. The CDR3 nucleotides are TGTGCCACGACTAGCGGGGGCACAGATACGCAGTATTTT. Translating it yields CATTSGGTDTQYF.